What follows is one T cell receptor (beta chain) and its context. Its antigen is as yet unknown. The ends lost 6 bases at V and 6 bases at J; junction bases unmatched: 3. The CDR3 contains 12 residues. CDR1 is DFQATT, CDR2 SNEGSKA, per germline (reference sequence). Primers used in a second PCR of about 6 to 11 cycles were a sample-barcoded 5' primer and a J-beta primer mix. TCRdb used MiXCR to reprocess the 5' RACE reads, holding one entry per CDR3 protein. The sample contains approximately 1.5 million distinct CDR3 sequences, about 42% of which appear only once. These data are taken from a study of blood T cells in healthy people across ages. Whole-study findings and limits: No one knew whether donors had CMV, which possibly confounded expanded clonotype changes. Older individuals had lower TCR beta diversity per million T cells (the decline was roughly linear).

All donors came from Russia, were Caucasian and healthy, and spanned ages about 6 to 90. Per-sample PBMC isolation yielded at least 6.5 million cells. The V call is TRBV20-1, the J call TRBJ2-1; TRBD1 matches at 9 bases. This receptor was taken from a woman aged 18 to 35 in good health. The sequencing sample was made of blood. The CDR3 reads CSATGGTNEQFF. CDR3 DNA: TGCAGTGCGACAGGGGGAACCAATGAGCAGTTCTTC.